A single sample gave rise to the 2 T cell receptor beta chains below, sequenced in a study of T cell repertoires in cytomegalovirus infection (dated by TCRdb to between 2018 and 2021). These reads were obtained on an Illumina HiSeq 1500. TCRdb redid the processing of the public reads, applying fastp at Q25 and MiXCR, and retained in-frame beta chains. Merged by CDR3 protein, the rows form single entries marked with the most common genes and DNA. The sample table contains hundreds of thousands of distinct CDR3 sequences; only one count was recorded for around 9.1% of them. Around 2.4% of the sample is held by the ten biggest clonotypes. The source material was PBMCs. Receptors originate from a human donor in good health (CMV status not recorded). Some clones in this sample may be carry-over from other donors' samples.

Comments on this clonotype: This sequence may be a read error, since a much larger clone differs from it by one base. V and J are TRBV12-3 or TRBV12-4 and TRBJ1-1; perhaps TRBD1 as D (5 bases). This CDR3 spans 14 amino acids. CDR3 sequence (DNA): TGTGCCAGCGGTTTCCGGGGCAGCGTGACTGAAGCTTTCTTT. Its protein is CASGFRGSVTEAFF.

This sequence joins TRBV20-1 and TRBJ2-3, with D maybe TRBD1 (5 bases). The V and J ends lost 6 bases and 5 bases respectively, with 18 bases between them. Germline lookup yields CDR1 DFQATT and CDR2 SNEGSKA (reference sequence). This CDR3 has 14 amino acids. This CDR3 reads CSANQGRRRDTQYF. The CDR3 bases are TGCAGTGCCAACCAGGGCAGAAGGCGAGATACGCAGTATTTT.